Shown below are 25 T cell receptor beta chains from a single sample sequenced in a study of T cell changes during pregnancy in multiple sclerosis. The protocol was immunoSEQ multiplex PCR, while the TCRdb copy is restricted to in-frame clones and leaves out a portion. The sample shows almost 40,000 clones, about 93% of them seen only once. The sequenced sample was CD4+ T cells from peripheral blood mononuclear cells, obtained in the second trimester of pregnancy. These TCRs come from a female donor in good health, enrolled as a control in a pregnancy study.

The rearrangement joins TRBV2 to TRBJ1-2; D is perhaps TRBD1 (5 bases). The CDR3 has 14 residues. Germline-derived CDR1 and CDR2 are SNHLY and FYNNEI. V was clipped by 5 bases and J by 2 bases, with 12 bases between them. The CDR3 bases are TGTGCCAGCAGTCCGGGGGAGGCAAACTATGGCTACACCTTC. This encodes CASSPGEANYGYTF.

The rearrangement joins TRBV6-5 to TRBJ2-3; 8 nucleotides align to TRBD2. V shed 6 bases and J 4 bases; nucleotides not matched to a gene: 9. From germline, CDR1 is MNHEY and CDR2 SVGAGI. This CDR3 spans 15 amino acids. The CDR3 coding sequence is TGTGCCAGCAGCGCCGGGGGGGGGTTACCAGATACGCAGTATTTT. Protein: CASSAGGGLPDTQYF.

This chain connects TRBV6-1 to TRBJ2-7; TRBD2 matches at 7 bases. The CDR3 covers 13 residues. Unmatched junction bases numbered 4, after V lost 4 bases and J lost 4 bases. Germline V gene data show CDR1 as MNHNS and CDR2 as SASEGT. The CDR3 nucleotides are TGTGCCAGCAGTGTTACTAGCGATTACGAGCAGTACTTC. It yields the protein CASSVTSDYEQYF.

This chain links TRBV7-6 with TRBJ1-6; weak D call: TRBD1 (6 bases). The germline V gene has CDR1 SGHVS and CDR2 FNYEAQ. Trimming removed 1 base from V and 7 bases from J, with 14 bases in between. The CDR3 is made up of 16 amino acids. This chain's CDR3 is CASSLGSQGWNSPLHF. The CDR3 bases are TGTGCCAGCAGCTTAGGGAGTCAGGGGTGGAATTCACCCCTCCACTTT.

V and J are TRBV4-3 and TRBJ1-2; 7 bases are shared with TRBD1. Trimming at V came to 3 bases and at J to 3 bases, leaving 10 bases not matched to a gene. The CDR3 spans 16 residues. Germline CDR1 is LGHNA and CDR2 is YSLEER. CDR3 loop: CASSHVGTANHYGYTF. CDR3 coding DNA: TGCGCCAGCAGCCACGTGGGGACAGCGAATCACTATGGCTACACCTTC.

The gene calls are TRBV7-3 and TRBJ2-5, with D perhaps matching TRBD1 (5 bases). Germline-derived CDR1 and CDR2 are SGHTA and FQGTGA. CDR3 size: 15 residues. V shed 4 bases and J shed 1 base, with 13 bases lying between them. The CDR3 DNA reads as TGTGCCAGCAGCTCCTCGGCAGGGCCCCAAGAGACCCAGTACTTC. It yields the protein CASSSSAGPQETQYF.

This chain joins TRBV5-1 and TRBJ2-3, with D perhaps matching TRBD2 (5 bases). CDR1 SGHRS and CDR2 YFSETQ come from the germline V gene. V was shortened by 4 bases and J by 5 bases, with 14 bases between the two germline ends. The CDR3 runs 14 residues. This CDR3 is CASSVLLGRDTQYF. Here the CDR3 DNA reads TGCGCCAGCAGCGTATTACTAGGACGAGATACGCAGTATTTT.

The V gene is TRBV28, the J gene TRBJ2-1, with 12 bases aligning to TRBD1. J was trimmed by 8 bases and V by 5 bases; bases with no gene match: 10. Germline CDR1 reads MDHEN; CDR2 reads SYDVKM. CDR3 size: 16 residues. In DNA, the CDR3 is TGTGCCAGCAGTGGCACCGGGACAGGGGGCAGGGATGAGCAGTTCTTC. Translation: CASSGTGTGGRDEQFF.

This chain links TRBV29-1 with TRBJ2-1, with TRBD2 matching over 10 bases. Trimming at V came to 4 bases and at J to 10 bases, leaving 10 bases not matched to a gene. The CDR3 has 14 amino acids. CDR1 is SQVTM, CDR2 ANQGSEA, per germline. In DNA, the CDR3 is TGCAGCGTTGTAGCTAGCGGGGGCCCCGGGGAGCAGTTCTTC. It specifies CSVVASGGPGEQFF.

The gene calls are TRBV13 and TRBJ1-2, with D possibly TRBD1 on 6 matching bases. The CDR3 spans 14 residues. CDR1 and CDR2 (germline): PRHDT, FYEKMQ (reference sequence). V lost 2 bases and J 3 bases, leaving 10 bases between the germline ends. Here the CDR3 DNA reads TGTGCCAGCAGCTTAATGGGGGCTTACTATGGCTACACCTTC. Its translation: CASSLMGAYYGYTF.

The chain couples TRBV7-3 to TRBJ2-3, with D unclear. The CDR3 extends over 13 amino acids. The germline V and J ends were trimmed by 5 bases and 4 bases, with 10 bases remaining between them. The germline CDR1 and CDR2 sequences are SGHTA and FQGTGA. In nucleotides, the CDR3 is TGTGCCAGCAGCCACCCCGGGTCAGATACGCAGTATTTT. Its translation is CASSHPGSDTQYF.

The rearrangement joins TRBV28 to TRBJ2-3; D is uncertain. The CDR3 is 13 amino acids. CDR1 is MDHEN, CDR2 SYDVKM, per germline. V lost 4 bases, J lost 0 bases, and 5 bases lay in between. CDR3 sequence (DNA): TGTGCCAGCAGTTCCCCTAGCACAGATACGCAGTATTTT. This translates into CASSSPSTDTQYF.

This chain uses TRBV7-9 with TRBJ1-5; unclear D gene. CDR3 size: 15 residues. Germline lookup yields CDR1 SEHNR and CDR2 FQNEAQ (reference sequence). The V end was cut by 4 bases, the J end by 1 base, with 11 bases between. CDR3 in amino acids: CASSSTFGSNQPQHF. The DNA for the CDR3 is TGTGCCAGCAGCTCTACCTTCGGGAGCAATCAGCCCCAGCATTTT.

CDR3 DNA sequence: TGTGCCAGCTCACGGCCTCAAGGGGGGGCCTATGGCTACACCTTC. It yields the protein CASSRPQGGAYGYTF. The chain joins TRBV18 to TRBJ1-2, with D possibly TRBD1 on 6 matching bases. The germline V and J ends were trimmed by 4 bases and 4 bases, with 16 bases remaining between them. CDR3 length: 15 amino acids. CDR1 KGHSH and CDR2 LQKENI come from the germline V gene. Supplemented by reference TRBV18 and TRBJ1-2, the full variable domain reads NAGVMQNPRHLVRRRGQEARLRCSPMKGHSHVYWYRQLPEEGLKFMVYLQKENIIDESGMPKERFSAEFPKEGPSILRIQQVVRGDSAAYFCASSRPQGGAYGYTFGSGTRLTVV.

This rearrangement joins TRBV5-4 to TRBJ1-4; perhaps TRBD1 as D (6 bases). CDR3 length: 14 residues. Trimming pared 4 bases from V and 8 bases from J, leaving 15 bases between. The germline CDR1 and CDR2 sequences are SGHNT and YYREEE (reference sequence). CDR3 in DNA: TGTGCCAGCAGCCCACAGGGTCGTCGCGAAAAACTGTTTTTT. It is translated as CASSPQGRREKLFF.

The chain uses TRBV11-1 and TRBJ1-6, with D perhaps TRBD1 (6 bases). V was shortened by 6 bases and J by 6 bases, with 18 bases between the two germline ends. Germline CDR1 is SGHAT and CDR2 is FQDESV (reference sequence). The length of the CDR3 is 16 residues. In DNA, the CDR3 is TGTGCCAGCAGTATGACAGGACAGTTTGTTAATTCACCCCTCCACTTT. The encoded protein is CASSMTGQFVNSPLHF.

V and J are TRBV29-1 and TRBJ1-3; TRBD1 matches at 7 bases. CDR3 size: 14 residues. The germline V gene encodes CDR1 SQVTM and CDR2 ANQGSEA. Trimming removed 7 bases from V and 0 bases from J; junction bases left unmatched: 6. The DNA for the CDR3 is TGCAGCGCCTTACGGGACAGCTCTGGAAACACCATATATTTT. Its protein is CSALRDSSGNTIYF.

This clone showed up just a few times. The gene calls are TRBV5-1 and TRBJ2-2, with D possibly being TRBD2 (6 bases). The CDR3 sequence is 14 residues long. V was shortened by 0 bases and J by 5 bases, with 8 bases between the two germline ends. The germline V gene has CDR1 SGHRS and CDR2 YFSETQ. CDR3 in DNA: TGCGCCAGCAGCTTGGAGGAGGGAACCGGGGAGCTGTTTTTT. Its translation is CASSLEEGTGELFF.

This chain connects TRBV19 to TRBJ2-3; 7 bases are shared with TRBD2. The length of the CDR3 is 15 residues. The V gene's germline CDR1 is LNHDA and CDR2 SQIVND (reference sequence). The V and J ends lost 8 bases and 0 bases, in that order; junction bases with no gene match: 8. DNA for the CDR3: TGTGCCAGTCTCCCCCAGCGGGGAAGCACAGATACGCAGTATTTT. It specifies CASLPQRGSTDTQYF.

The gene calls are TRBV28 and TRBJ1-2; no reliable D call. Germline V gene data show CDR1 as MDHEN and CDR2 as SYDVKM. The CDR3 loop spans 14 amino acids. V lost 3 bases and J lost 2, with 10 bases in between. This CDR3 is CASSFSTRNYGYTF. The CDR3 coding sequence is TGTGCCAGCAGTTTCTCGACAAGGAACTATGGCTACACCTTC.

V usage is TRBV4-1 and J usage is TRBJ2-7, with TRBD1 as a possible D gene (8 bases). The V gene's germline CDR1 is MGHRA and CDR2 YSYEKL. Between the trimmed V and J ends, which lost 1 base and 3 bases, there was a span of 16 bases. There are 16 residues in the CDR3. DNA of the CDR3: TGCGCCAGCAGCCAAGCCCAGGGGGCGGGGGACTACGAGCAGTACTTC. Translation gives CASSQAQGAGDYEQYF.

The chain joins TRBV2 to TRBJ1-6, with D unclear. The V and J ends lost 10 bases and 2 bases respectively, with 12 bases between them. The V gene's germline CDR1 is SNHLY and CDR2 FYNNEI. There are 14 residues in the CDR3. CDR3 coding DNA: TGTGCCACCTGGGAGGTGCCCTATAATTCACCCCTCCACTTT. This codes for CATWEVPYNSPLHF.

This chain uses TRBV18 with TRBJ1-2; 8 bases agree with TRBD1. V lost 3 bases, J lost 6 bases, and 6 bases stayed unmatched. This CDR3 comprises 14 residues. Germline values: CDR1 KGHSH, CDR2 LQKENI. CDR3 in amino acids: CASSPDRDSHGYTF. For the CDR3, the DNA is TGTGCCAGCTCACCGGACAGGGACTCCCATGGCTACACCTTC.

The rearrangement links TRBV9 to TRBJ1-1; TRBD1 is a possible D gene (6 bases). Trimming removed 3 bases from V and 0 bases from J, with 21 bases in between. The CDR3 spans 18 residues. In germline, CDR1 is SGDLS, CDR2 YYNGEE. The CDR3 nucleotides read TGTGCCAGCAGCGCTACCGGTTCGATTACAGGGCTGAACACTGAAGCTTTCTTT. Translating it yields CASSATGSITGLNTEAFF.

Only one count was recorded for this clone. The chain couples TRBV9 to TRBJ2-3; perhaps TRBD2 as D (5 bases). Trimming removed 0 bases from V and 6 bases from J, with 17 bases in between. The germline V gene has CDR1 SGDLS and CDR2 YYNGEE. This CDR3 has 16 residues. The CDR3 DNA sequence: TGTGCCAGCAGCGTAGAACCAGTACGAGGCGGGGATACGCAGTATTTT. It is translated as CASSVEPVRGGDTQYF.